This is a list of T cell receptor beta chains from one sample in a study of blood T cell repertoires in COVID-19. Generated by immunoSEQ multiplex PCR, the TCRdb table keeps only in-frame clones and is missing some. The sample records about 290,000 clones, roughly 91% being singletons. Sequencing input: peripheral blood. The receptors come from a woman younger than 45 with COVID-19, enrolled during active disease. The CDR3 runs from the conserved cysteine through the conserved F or W. D genes are given only for firm matches. Only some rows state a clone size, as once, few, many or a class for expanded clones.

>few|.|TRBJ2-7|TRBV5-1
CASSPGSSGHEQYF
TGCGCCAGCAGCCCTGGTAGTAGCGGCCACGAGCAGTACTTC
>.|TRBD2|TRBJ2-3|TRBV2
CASTLLAPAADTQYF
TGTGCCAGCACCCTACTAGCGCCCGCCGCAGATACGCAGTATTTT
>.|TRBD1|TRBJ2-2|TRBV29-1
CSASGTENTGELFF
TGCAGCGCCTCCGGGACAGAGAACACCGGGGAGCTGTTTTTT
>.|.|TRBJ2-5|TRBV6-5
CASLRSVETQYF
TGTGCCAGCCTCAGGTCGGTGGAGACCCAGTACTTC
>.|.|TRBJ2-7|TRBV4-1
CASSPESSYEQYF
TGCGCCAGCAGCCCGGAGAGCTCCTACGAGCAGTACTTC
>.|TRBD1|TRBJ1-2|TRBV19
CASSYRGNYGYTF
TGTGCCAGTAGCTACAGGGGGAACTATGGCTACACCTTC
>.|TRBD2|TRBJ2-7|TRBV18
CASSRAGPPYEQYF
TGTGCCAGCTCACGAGCGGGACCTCCCTACGAGCAGTACTTC
>.|TRBD1|TRBJ1-2|TRBV7-9
CASSRLPGQGGYGYTF
TGTGCCAGCAGCAGACTTCCGGGACAGGGAGGCTATGGCTACACCTTC
>.|TRBD1|TRBJ2-7|TRBV6-5
CASTTPGQGSYEQYF
TGTGCCAGCACCACGCCGGGACAGGGGAGCTACGAGCAGTACTTC
>.|.|TRBJ2-3|TRBV19
CASRADRSTDTQYF
TGTGCCAGTAGGGCGGATCGTAGCACAGATACGCAGTATTTT
>.|.|TRBJ2-3|TRBV9
CASSSRSAESDTQYF
TGTGCCAGCAGCTCCCGTAGCGCGGAGTCAGATACGCAGTATTTT
>few|TRBD1|TRBJ2-1|TRBV23-1
CASSLRQGGSYNEQFF
TGCGCCAGCAGTCTACGACAGGGGGGCTCCTACAATGAGCAGTTCTTC
>.|.|TRBJ1-1|TRBV7-2
CASSYPGGTEAFF
TGTGCCAGCAGCTACCCGGGGGGCACTGAAGCTTTCTTT
>.|.|TRBJ1-4|TRBV4-2
CASSQTDYAAEKLFF
TGTGCCAGCAGCCAGACGGACTACGCTGCGGAAAAACTGTTTTTT
>.|.|TRBJ1-1|TRBV9
CASSVAGIAEAFF
TGTGCCAGCAGCGTAGCGGGTATCGCTGAAGCTTTCTTT
>.|TRBD1|TRBJ1-2|TRBV5-4
CASSPDPQGNYGYTF
TGTGCCAGCAGCCCTGACCCACAGGGGAACTATGGCTACACCTTC
>.|TRBD1|TRBJ1-2|TRBV9
CASSHTGTGNYGYTF
TGTGCCAGCAGCCACACCGGGACAGGGAACTATGGCTACACCTTC
>once|TRBD2|TRBJ2-1|TRBV28
CASRHYSGSYNEQFF
TGTGCCAGCAGGCACTATAGCGGGAGTTACAATGAGCAGTTCTTC
>.|.|TRBJ2-7|TRBV3-1/TRBV3-2
CASSHSQTLSYEQYF
TGTGCCAGCAGCCACAGTCAGACTCTCTCCTACGAGCAGTACTTC
>.|TRBD1|TRBJ2-7|TRBV19
CASRRTGQPYEQYF
TGTGCCAGTAGAAGGACAGGACAACCCTACGAGCAGTACTTC
>.|.|TRBJ2-3|TRBV30
CAWSVGTGVQYF
TGTGCCTGGAGTGTGGGGACTGGCGTGCAGTATTTT
>.|.|TRBJ1-1|TRBV2
CASNRDMNTEAFF
TGTGCCAGCAACAGGGACATGAACACTGAAGCTTTCTTT
>.|.|TRBJ1-4|TRBV20-1
CSARLNEKLFF
TGCAGTGCTAGGTTAAATGAAAAACTGTTTTTT
>.|.|TRBJ1-2|TRBV28
CASNPGGGLYGYTF
TGTGCCAGCAACCCCGGGGGGGGGCTCTATGGCTACACCTTC
>.|TRBD1|TRBJ1-2|TRBV7-9
CASTRTGDYGYTF
TGTGCCAGCACAAGAACAGGGGACTATGGCTACACCTTC
>.|TRBD1|TRBJ2-1|TRBV10-3
CAISESGTGSNEQFF
TGTGCCATCAGTGAATCCGGGACAGGGTCCAATGAGCAGTTCTTC
>.|.|TRBJ1-4|TRBV5-1
CASSYRAGEKLFF
TGCGCCAGCAGCTACAGGGCAGGTGAAAAACTGTTTTTT
>few|.|TRBJ2-7|TRBV6-5
CASSYRGQNYYEQYF
TGTGCCAGCAGTTATAGGGGTCAGAATTACTACGAGCAGTACTTC
>.|TRBD1|TRBJ2-5|TRBV7-6
CASSLGRSTGGQETQYF
TGTGCCAGCAGCTTAGGTCGCTCGACAGGGGGGCAAGAGACCCAGTACTTC
>.|TRBD2|TRBJ2-3|TRBV4-1
CASSYTSGGADGTDTQYF
TGCGCCAGCAGCTACACTAGCGGGGGGGCCGATGGCACAGATACGCAGTATTTT
>.|.|TRBJ2-3|TRBV29-1
CSVEDVQGRDTQYF
TGCAGCGTTGAAGACGTGCAGGGGCGGGATACGCAGTATTTT